The 17 T cell receptor beta chains given below trace back to one sample, sequenced in a study of response to subunit inactivated influenza vaccine. Each CDR3 protein gets one entry after TCRdb re-called the RT-PCR reads with MiXCR. The data show 550,000 to 650,000 distinct CDR3 sequences, around 11% seen once. The source was PBMCs from blood, collected on the day of vaccination. The receptor source for this set is a man between 45 and 60 years old who received an inactivated influenza vaccine.

In its sample, this clonotype was seen a few times. The J gene is TRBJ2-1, the V gene TRBV6-2 or TRBV6-3; 9 nucleotides match TRBD1. This CDR3 contains 15 residues. V lost 7 bases and J lost 10; bases outside the gene matches: 14. From germline, CDR1 is MNHEY and CDR2 SVGEGT. The CDR3 here is CASTHPTGGTLEQFF. DNA for the CDR3: TGTGCCAGCACCCATCCGACAGGGGGAACATTAGAGCAGTTCTTC.

The gene calls are TRBV12-3 or TRBV12-4 and TRBJ1-1; 8 bases line up with TRBD1. Trimming cost V 6 bases and J 1 base; bases outside gene matches: 4. The CDR3 has 14 residues. DNA for the CDR3: TGTGCCAGCAGGGTGACAGGGGCGAACACTGAAGCTTTCTTT. Protein product: CASRVTGANTEAFF.

This chain connects TRBV19 to TRBJ2-5; the match to TRBD1 covers 8 bases. Germline CDR1 is LNHDA and CDR2 is SQIVND (reference sequence). V dropped 4 bases and J dropped 5; count of bases not matched to a gene: 12. This CDR3 has 16 amino acids. DNA of the CDR3: TGTGCCAGTAGTACCAGGACAGGGCTCGCTTTCGAGACCCAGTACTTC. Protein: CASSTRTGLAFETQYF.

J is TRBJ2-5 and V is TRBV4-2, with TRBD2 matching 11 bases. Trimming took 3 bases from V and 1 from J; bases not matched to a gene: 4. The CDR3 contains 16 residues. CDR1 is LGHNA and CDR2 is YNFKEQ in the germline V gene. CDR3 protein: CASSQQLAGGQETQYF. Here the CDR3 DNA reads TGTGCCAGCAGCCAGCAGCTAGCGGGAGGCCAAGAGACCCAGTACTTC.

This clonotype appeared many times. The rearrangement links TRBV7-6 to TRBJ2-1, with 12 positions matching TRBD2. CDR3 length: 16 residues. V shed 3 bases, J shed 5 bases, and the junction held 5 bases outside the gene matches. Looked up from germline, CDR1 is SGHVS and CDR2 is FNYEAQ. The CDR3 DNA reads as TGTGCCAGCAGCTTGACTAGCGGGGGCCTAAACAATGAGCAGTTCTTC. This codes for CASSLTSGGLNNEQFF.

This chain connects TRBV5-8 to TRBJ2-5; the match to TRBD2 covers 10 bases. The V and J ends lost 3 bases and 5 bases, in that order; junction bases with no gene match: 10. The CDR3 extends over 16 amino acids. Germline CDR1 SGHTS, CDR2 YDEGEE. CDR3 coding DNA: TGTGCCAGCAGCTCCCCCCACAGCGGGGGGGATGAGACCCAGTACTTC. Protein: CASSSPHSGGDETQYF.

V usage is TRBV20-1 and J usage is TRBJ2-5, with 8 bases aligning to TRBD2. Losses at the gene ends were 0 bases for V and 5 bases for J; bases not matched to a gene: 11. Germline V gene lookup returns CDR1 DFQATT and CDR2 SNEGSKA (reference sequence). There are 16 residues in the CDR3. CDR3 in DNA: TGCAGTGCTAGAGATAGCGGGACACCCCGGAGGGAGACCCAGTACTTC. It is translated as CSARDSGTPRRETQYF.

This clonotype has just one count. The chain recombines TRBV10-3 with TRBJ2-1, with 8 bases fitting TRBD1. The CDR3 contains 14 residues. Germline V CDR1 and CDR2: ENHRY, SYGVKD. The V segment lost 7 bases and the J segment 7 bases; nucleotides outside the gene matches: 9. CDR3 sequence: CAINTGGTTNEQFF. The CDR3 DNA is TGTGCCATCAATACAGGGGGTACAACAAATGAGCAGTTCTTC.

This chain uses TRBV5-1 with TRBJ1-2; D is unclear. The germline CDR1 and CDR2 sequences are SGHRS and YFSETQ. This CDR3 is 15 amino acids long. Between the trimmed V and J ends, which lost 4 bases and 8 bases, there was a span of 21 bases. CDR3 sequence: CASSARRLGIEGYTF. CDR3 coding DNA: TGCGCCAGCAGCGCTCGACGACTGGGTATCGAGGGCTACACCTTC.

The table lists this clonotype with a few counts. The rearrangement links TRBV12-3 or TRBV12-4 to TRBJ2-5; 11 nucleotides match TRBD2. This CDR3 comprises 18 residues. J was trimmed by 4 bases and V by 5 bases; bases with no gene match: 15. CDR3 in DNA: TGTGCCAGCAGTCCTAGGACGCGGGCTAGCGGGGGGTTAGAGACCCAGTACTTC. Translating gives CASSPRTRASGGLETQYF.

This clonotype was observed many times. This chain links TRBV5-1 with TRBJ1-2, with 8 nucleotides matching TRBD1. The CDR3 runs to 14 residues. Germline V gene lookup returns CDR1 SGHRS and CDR2 YFSETQ. V gave up 3 bases and J gave up 2 bases; unmatched junction bases: 3. CDR3 coding DNA: TGCGCCAGCAGCTCCGACAGGGGAAACTATGGCTACACCTTC. The encoded protein is CASSSDRGNYGYTF.

This chain connects TRBV6-2 or TRBV6-3 to TRBJ2-3; weak D call: TRBD2 (6 bases). This CDR3 region has 14 residues. Germline V gene lookup returns CDR1 MNHEY and CDR2 SVGEGT. Trimming pared 6 bases from V and 4 bases from J, leaving 14 bases between. The CDR3 nucleotides read TGTGCCAGCAGATCGCGGGGTGCCGCAGATACGCAGTATTTT. Amino acid sequence: CASRSRGAADTQYF.

This clonotype occurred many times. J is TRBJ2-7 and V is TRBV11-2; the match to TRBD2 covers 9 bases. The CDR3 loop spans 15 amino acids. The germline CDR1 and CDR2 sequences are SGHAT and FQNNGV. The V segment lost 0 bases and the J segment 4 bases; nucleotides outside the gene matches: 4. In DNA, the CDR3 is TGTGCCAGCAGCTTAGAGGCGGGGGGGCTGTACGAGCAGTACTTC. As protein: CASSLEAGGLYEQYF.

V usage is TRBV19 and J usage is TRBJ1-5, with D tentatively TRBD1 (6 bases). Germline V gene data show CDR1 as LNHDA and CDR2 as SQIVND (reference sequence). CDR3 length equals 13 residues. With 9 bases removed from V and 2 bases from J, the gap between germline ends came to 11 bases. For the CDR3, the DNA is TGTGCCAGCTTACAGGGCGGCAATCAGCCCCAGCATTTT. Protein: CASLQGGNQPQHF.

This clonotype has a handful of counts. The rearrangement links TRBV15 to TRBJ2-5; 10 nucleotides agree with TRBD1. Germline assignment: CDR1 LNHNV and CDR2 YYDKDF (reference sequence). The CDR3 is 17 residues long. Trimming at V came to 1 base and at J to 2 bases, leaving 7 bases not matched to a gene. This chain's CDR3 is CATSRGADRGAQETQYF. The CDR3, as DNA: TGTGCCACCAGCAGAGGCGCGGACAGGGGGGCTCAAGAGACCCAGTACTTC.

This rearrangement joins TRBV7-6 to TRBJ2-2; D not resolved. This CDR3 has 16 residues. The V end was cut by 1 base, the J end by 4 bases, with 13 bases between. The germline V gene has CDR1 SGHVS and CDR2 FNYEAQ. This chain's CDR3 is CASSLVVALGTGELFF. The DNA of the CDR3 is TGTGCCAGCAGCTTAGTAGTAGCCCTCGGCACCGGGGAGCTGTTTTTT.

The V gene is TRBV6-1, the J gene TRBJ1-1; 9 bases align to TRBD1. Trimming took 6 bases from V and 3 from J; bases not matched to a gene: 11. The CDR3 runs to 16 residues. Germline V CDR1 and CDR2: MNHNS, SASEGT. The CDR3 region is CASSHTGGDLYTEAFF. The CDR3 nucleotides read TGTGCCAGCAGCCACACAGGGGGCGACCTGTACACTGAAGCTTTCTTT.